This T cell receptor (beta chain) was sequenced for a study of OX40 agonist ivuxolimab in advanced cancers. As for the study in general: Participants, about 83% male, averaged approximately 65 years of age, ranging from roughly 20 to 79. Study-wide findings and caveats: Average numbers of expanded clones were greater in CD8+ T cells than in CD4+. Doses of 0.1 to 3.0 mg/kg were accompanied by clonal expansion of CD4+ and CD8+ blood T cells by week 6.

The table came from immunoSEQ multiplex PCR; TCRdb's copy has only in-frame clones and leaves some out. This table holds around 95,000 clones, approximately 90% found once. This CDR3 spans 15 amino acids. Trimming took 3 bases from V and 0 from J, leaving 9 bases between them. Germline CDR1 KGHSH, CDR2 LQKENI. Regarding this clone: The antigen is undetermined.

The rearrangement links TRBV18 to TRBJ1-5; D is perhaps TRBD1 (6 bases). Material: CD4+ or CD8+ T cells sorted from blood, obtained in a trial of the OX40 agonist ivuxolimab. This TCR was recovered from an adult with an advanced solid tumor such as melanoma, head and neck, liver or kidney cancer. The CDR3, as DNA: TGTGCCAGCTCACCCACAGGGAATAGCAATCAGCCCCAGCATTTT. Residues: CASSPTGNSNQPQHF.